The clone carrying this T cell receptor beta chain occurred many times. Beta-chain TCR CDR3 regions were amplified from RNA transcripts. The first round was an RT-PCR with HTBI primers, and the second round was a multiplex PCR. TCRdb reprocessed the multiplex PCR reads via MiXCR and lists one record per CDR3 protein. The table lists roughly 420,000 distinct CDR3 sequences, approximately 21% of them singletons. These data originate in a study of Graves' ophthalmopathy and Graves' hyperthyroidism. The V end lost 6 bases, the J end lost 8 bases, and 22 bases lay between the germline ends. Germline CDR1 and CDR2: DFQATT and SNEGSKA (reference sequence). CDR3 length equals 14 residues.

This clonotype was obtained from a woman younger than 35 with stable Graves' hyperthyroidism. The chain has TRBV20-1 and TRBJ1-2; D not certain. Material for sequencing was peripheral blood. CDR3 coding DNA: TGCAGTGCCCGACTTCGGGGTGGAACGGAAGGCTACACCTTC. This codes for CSARLRGGTEGYTF.